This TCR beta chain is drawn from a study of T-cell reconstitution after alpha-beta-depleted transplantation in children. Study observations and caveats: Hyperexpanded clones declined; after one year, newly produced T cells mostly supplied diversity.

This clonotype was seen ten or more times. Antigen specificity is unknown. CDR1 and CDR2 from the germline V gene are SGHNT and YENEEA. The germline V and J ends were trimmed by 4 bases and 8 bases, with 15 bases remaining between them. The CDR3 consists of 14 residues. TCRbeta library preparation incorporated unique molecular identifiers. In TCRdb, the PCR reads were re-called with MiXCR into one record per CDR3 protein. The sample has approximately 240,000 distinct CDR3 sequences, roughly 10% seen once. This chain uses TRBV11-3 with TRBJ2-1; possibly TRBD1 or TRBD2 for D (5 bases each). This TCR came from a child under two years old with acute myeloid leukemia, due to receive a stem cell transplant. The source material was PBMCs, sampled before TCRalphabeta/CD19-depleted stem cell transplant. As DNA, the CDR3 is TGTGCCAGCAGCTCGGGACCCCTAGGCTATGAGCAGTTCTTC. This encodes CASSSGPLGYEQFF.